This T cell receptor beta chain came from a study of blood T cell repertoires in COVID-19. Study overall: PBMCs, B-cell-depleted T cells, or T cells provided the cDNA or gDNA that made up the material.

In the study's own analysis: By means of reference gene primer amplification, nucleated cell counts were estimated. Produced via immunoSEQ multiplex PCR; TCRdb's table is partial and in-frame only. That table is the source of V, J and clone size, and D and trimming were worked out from the DNA. Among some 80,000 clones listed, more than 80% were seen once. Trimming shortened V by 1 base and J by 0 bases, and 12 bases separated the two germline ends. The germline V gene encodes CDR1 SGHRS and CDR2 YFSETQ. CDR3 length: 16 residues. This chain connects TRBV5-1 to TRBJ2-3, with D possibly being TRBD1 (6 bases). The clonotype comes from a woman aged 80 or over with acute or convalescent COVID-19. The source material was peripheral blood. CDR3 amino acids: CASSLIGGTSTDTQYF. CDR3 nucleotide sequence: TGCGCCAGCAGCTTGATAGGGGGAACTAGCACAGATACGCAGTATTTT.